This TCR beta chain appears in the sequencing data of a study of blood T cell repertoires in COVID-19. Overall study: COVID-19 samples, acute and convalescent, were from the United States, Italy and Spain. Sources were T cells, B-cell-depleted T cells, or PBMCs; the material itself was cDNA or gDNA.

CDR1 MDHEN and CDR2 SYDVKM come from the germline V gene. This CDR3 is built from 13 residues. V dropped 7 bases and J dropped 1 base, with 10 bases sitting between them. Authors' data handling: How many nucleated cells were present was estimated from reference gene primer amplification. TCRdb's copy holds only in-frame clones and misses some; the assay was immunoSEQ multiplex PCR. That table supplies the V and J calls and clone size; D and trimming were determined from the DNA. The sample yields about 76,000 clones, approximately 88% seen once. The source is a man in his fifties or sixties with active COVID-19. The chain couples TRBV28 to TRBJ1-1; maybe TRBD1 (6 bases). The sequenced sample was peripheral blood. The CDR3 loop is CASIQGGNTEAFF. The CDR3 nucleotides are TGTGCCAGCATCCAAGGGGGGAACACTGAAGCTTTCTTT.